Sequencing of this T cell receptor (beta chain) was carried out in a study of cytomegalovirus exposure and HLA in healthy donors. Whole-study results and caveats: For TCR beta chains, V- and J-gene trimming was later linked to a missense DCLRE1C variant.

With respect to this clone: The antigen remains undetermined.

The CDR3 contains 15 residues. Trimming took 1 base from V and 3 from J, leaving 13 bases between them. Per germline, CDR1 SGHNT and CDR2 YYREEE (reference sequence). PCR used 60 Vbeta primers and 13 Jbeta primers. Generated by immunoSEQ multiplex PCR, the TCRdb table keeps only in-frame clones and is missing some. The sample contains 80,000 to 100,000 clones, 70% to 80% of which appear only once. Healthy bone marrow donors formed the donor group. The clonotype originates from a man in his forties in good health and CMV-seronegative. Sequencing input: PBMCs. This chain links TRBV5-4 with TRBJ1-2; weak D call: TRBD1 (5 bases). The CDR3 region has the DNA TGTGCCAGCAGCTTGAAGGACATCGTGGACTATGGCTACACCTTC. Protein sequence: CASSLKDIVDYGYTF. The variable domain in full, completed from reference TRBV5-4 and TRBJ1-2, reads ETGVTQSPTHLIKTRGQQVTLRCSSQSGHNTVSWYQQALGQGPQFIFQYYREEENGRGNFPPRFSGLQFPNYSSELNVNALELDDSALYLCASSLKDIVDYGYTFGSGTRLTVV.